A selection of T cell receptor beta chains follows, all from one sample in a study of identical twins. TCRdb fed the 5' RACE reads into MiXCR, producing one record per CDR3 protein. The profile shows 500,000 to 550,000 distinct CDR3 sequences, about 20% of them singletons. The same data also contributed to another study, on T cells expressing NK-cell markers.

The sequenced sample was CD4+ T cells sorted from blood. Source of these receptors: a young woman in good health. Both conserved end residues are part of each CDR3. The order of the fields is clone size, D gene, J gene, V gene, CDR3 length, CDR3 protein, CDR3 DNA. A D gene is named only where the DNA matches it firmly. The listing skips clone size in some rows; elsewhere it reads once, few, many or a size class.

NA	TRBD1	TRBJ1-2	TRBV6-1	13	CASSAGTAMGYTF	TGTGCCAGCAGCGCCGGGACAGCTATGGGCTACACCTTC
NA	NA	TRBJ1-6	TRBV12-3/TRBV12-4	12	CASSSTASPLHF	TGTGCCAGCAGTTCGACGGCCTCACCCCTCCACTTT
NA	NA	TRBJ2-7	TRBV9	15	CASSSAGTGLYEQYF	TGTGCCAGCAGCTCCGCCGGGACCGGGCTATACGAGCAGTACTTC
NA	NA	TRBJ2-2	TRBV27	13	CASSLAYSGELFF	TGTGCCAGCAGTTTGGCGTATTCCGGGGAGCTGTTTTTT
NA	TRBD1	TRBJ2-3	TRBV20-1	15	CSASIQGRGTDTQYF	TGCAGTGCTAGTATACAGGGGCGGGGCACAGATACGCAGTATTTT
few	TRBD1	TRBJ1-2	TRBV12-3/TRBV12-4	14	CASSVRDRVSGYTF	TGTGCCAGCAGTGTCCGGGACAGGGTCTCTGGCTACACCTTC
NA	NA	TRBJ2-7	TRBV5-1	14	CASSSIPGTYEQYF	TGCGCCAGCAGCTCTATACCCGGTACCTACGAGCAGTACTTC
NA	NA	TRBJ1-4	TRBV11-3	14	CASSLSPMDEKLFF	TGTGCCAGCAGCTTATCCCCCATGGACGAAAAACTGTTTTTT
few	NA	TRBJ2-2	TRBV10-2	15	CASSESTAHTGELFF	TGCGCCAGCAGTGAGTCGACCGCCCACACCGGGGAGCTGTTTTTT
NA	NA	TRBJ1-5	TRBV10-3	14	CAISESAGEQPQHF	TGTGCCATCAGTGAGTCAGCAGGGGAGCAGCCCCAGCATTTT
NA	NA	TRBJ2-2	TRBV6-2/TRBV6-3	17	CASSSRTDRPNTGELFF	TGTGCCAGCAGTTCACGGACAGACAGGCCCAACACCGGGGAGCTGTTTTTT
few	NA	TRBJ2-1	TRBV20-1	11	CSARIPPYWIF	TGCAGTGCTAGAATTCCCCCATACTGGATCTTC
NA	NA	TRBJ1-4	TRBV10-3	15	CAISESPGPAEKLFF	TGTGCCATCAGTGAGTCCCCAGGGCCGGCTGAAAAACTGTTTTTT
NA	NA	TRBJ1-2	TRBV12-3/TRBV12-4	12	CASSYDSYGYTF	TGTGCCAGCAGTTATGACAGCTATGGCTACACCTTC
few	NA	TRBJ2-1	TRBV6-4	13	CASSIGRNNEQFF	TGTGCCAGCAGCATCGGGAGAAACAATGAGCAGTTCTTC
NA	NA	TRBJ2-5	TRBV10-3	12	CAISEGMETQYF	TGTGCCATCAGTGAGGGGATGGAGACCCAGTACTTC
NA	NA	TRBJ2-7	TRBV20-1	14	CSARAPEGNYEQYF	TGCAGTGCTAGGGCCCCCGAGGGAAACTACGAGCAGTACTTC
few	TRBD2	TRBJ2-1	TRBV6-2/TRBV6-3	12	CASSYVGLASVF	TGTGCCAGCAGTTACGTTGGACTAGCCTCGGTCTTC
NA	NA	TRBJ2-7	TRBV13	14	CASSLGGRDGEQYF	TGTGCCAGCAGCTTAGGGGGACGGGACGGCGAGCAGTACTTC
NA	NA	TRBJ2-7	TRBV12-3/TRBV12-4	14	CASSFSGGRYEQYF	TGTGCCAGCAGTTTCAGTGGCGGAAGATACGAGCAGTACTTC
few	NA	TRBJ1-1	TRBV20-1	12	CSARGGPTEAFF	TGCAGTGCTAGAGGCGGGCCCACTGAAGCTTTCTTT
once	NA	TRBJ2-1	TRBV25-1	13	CASSVISTNEQFF	TGTGCCAGCAGTGTTATTAGCACCAATGAGCAGTTCTTC
NA	TRBD2	TRBJ2-3	TRBV10-3	17	CAINQVMIAGEPDTQYF	TGTGCCATCAACCAGGTGATGATAGCGGGAGAGCCAGATACGCAGTATTTT